This is a list of T cell receptor beta chains from one sample in a study of T cells in tumors after PD-1 blockade. Assay: immunoSEQ multiplex PCR; the TCRdb copy retains only in-frame clones and omits some. This sample carries about 63,000 clones, over 65% of them seen once, and the ten largest clones take about 4.8%. The sequencing here drew on PBMCs, taken after anti-PD-1 treatment. The receptors originated from a human donor with basal cell carcinoma. Each CDR3 is given with its conserved first and last residue. Each record gives: J gene, V gene, clone size, D gene, CDR3 protein, CDR3 DNA. The D gene is left open where the match is weak. Where a row states a size, it is once, few, many or the class of an expanded clone; other rows omit it.

J: TRBJ2-1
V: TRBV4-2
size: -
D: -
CDR3: CASSPEGVLENEQFF
DNA: TGTGCCAGCAGCCCCGAAGGGGTATTGGAAAATGAGCAGTTCTTC

J: TRBJ1-6
V: TRBV6-5
size: -
D: -
CDR3: CASSPSRRDSPLHF
DNA: TGTGCCAGCAGCCCCTCTCGGCGGGATTCACCCCTCCACTTT

J: TRBJ2-7
V: TRBV7-6
size: -
D: -
CDR3: CASSLDISGRYEQYF
DNA: TGTGCCAGCAGCTTAGATATATCAGGCCGCTACGAGCAGTACTTC

J: TRBJ2-7
V: TRBV19
size: -
D: TRBD2
CDR3: CASSGREGYEQYF
DNA: TGTGCCAGTAGTGGCAGGGAGGGCTACGAGCAGTACTTC

J: TRBJ1-1
V: TRBV2
size: -
D: TRBD1
CDR3: CASKASTGRNTEAFF
DNA: TGTGCCAGCAAAGCTTCGACAGGGCGGAACACTGAAGCTTTCTTT

J: TRBJ2-5
V: TRBV4-1
size: few
D: -
CDR3: CASSPLGGRETQYF
DNA: TGCGCCAGCAGCCCCCTTGGGGGTCGAGAGACCCAGTACTTC

J: TRBJ1-3
V: TRBV5-1
size: -
D: -
CDR3: CASSSPGGGNTIYF
DNA: TGCGCCAGCAGCTCCCCGGGAGGGGGAAACACCATATATTTT

J: TRBJ2-2
V: TRBV6-5
size: -
D: -
CDR3: CASSYSRGGELFF
DNA: TGTGCCAGCAGTTACTCTCGTGGCGGGGAGCTGTTTTTT

J: TRBJ1-4
V: TRBV5-1
size: -
D: TRBD1
CDR3: CASSLAGGIGEKLFF
DNA: TGCGCCAGCAGCTTGGCAGGGGGGATTGGGGAAAAACTGTTTTTT

J: TRBJ2-7
V: TRBV5-5
size: -
D: -
CDR3: CASSWTVSYEQYF
DNA: TGTGCCAGCAGCTGGACAGTATCCTACGAGCAGTACTTC

J: TRBJ1-1
V: TRBV9
size: -
D: TRBD1
CDR3: CASSAGQGPSEAFF
DNA: TGTGCCAGCAGCGCGGGACAGGGCCCTTCTGAAGCTTTCTTT

J: TRBJ1-6
V: TRBV18
size: -
D: -
CDR3: CASSLGQGNSPLHF
DNA: TGTGCCAGCTCACTGGGACAAGGAAATTCACCCCTCCACTTT

J: TRBJ1-4
V: TRBV30
size: few
D: TRBD1
CDR3: CAWSADRGNEKLFF
DNA: TGTGCCTGGAGTGCGGACAGGGGCAATGAAAAACTGTTTTTT

J: TRBJ1-2
V: TRBV4-2
size: -
D: -
CDR3: CASSSRAGGEKDGYTF
DNA: TGTGCCAGCAGCTCCAGGGCTGGGGGGGAGAAGGATGGCTACACCTTC

J: TRBJ1-5
V: TRBV30
size: -
D: -
CDR3: CAWSRALGDQPQHF
DNA: TGTGCCTGGAGTCGGGCTTTGGGTGATCAGCCCCAGCATTTT

J: TRBJ1-3
V: TRBV5-1
size: -
D: TRBD1
CDR3: CASRDGTGDGNTIYF
DNA: TGCGCCAGCAGGGATGGGACAGGGGATGGAAACACCATATATTTT

J: TRBJ2-6
V: TRBV7-9
size: -
D: -
CDR3: CASSSRRVSGANVLTF
DNA: TGTGCCAGCAGCAGTCGACGGGTCTCTGGGGCCAACGTCCTGACTTTC

J: TRBJ1-2
V: TRBV19
size: -
D: -
CDR3: CASSLSLYGYTF
DNA: TGTGCCAGTAGTCTATCTCTTTATGGCTACACCTTC

J: TRBJ2-4
V: TRBV19
size: -
D: TRBD1
CDR3: CASTPGQGLVKNIQYF
DNA: TGTGCCAGTACCCCGGGACAGGGGTTAGTCAAAAACATTCAGTACTTC

J: TRBJ1-1
V: TRBV13
size: few
D: -
CDR3: CASSLGRGGTEAFF
DNA: TGTGCCAGCAGCTTAGGTAGGGGAGGAACTGAAGCTTTCTTT

J: TRBJ2-2
V: TRBV6-4
size: -
D: -
CDR3: CASSPEGGASTGELFF
DNA: TGTGCCAGCTCACCAGAGGGGGGGGCATCCACCGGGGAGCTGTTTTTT

J: TRBJ2-1
V: TRBV24-1
size: -
D: TRBD2
CDR3: CATSESGGASRNEQFF
DNA: TGTGCCACCAGTGAAAGCGGGGGGGCCTCACGCAATGAGCAGTTCTTC

J: TRBJ1-1
V: TRBV2
size: -
D: -
CDR3: CASREGLRNTEAFF
DNA: TGTGCCAGCAGGGAGGGACTCAGGAACACTGAAGCTTTCTTT

J: TRBJ2-5
V: TRBV5-4
size: -
D: -
CDR3: CASSLEQTQYF
DNA: TGTGCCAGCAGCTTGGAACAGACCCAGTACTTC

J: TRBJ2-3
V: TRBV3-1/TRBV3-2
size: -
D: TRBD2
CDR3: CASSQRGASTDTQYF
DNA: TGTGCCAGCAGCCAGCGGGGGGCTAGCACAGATACGCAGTATTTT

J: TRBJ2-6
V: TRBV10-3
size: -
D: TRBD1
CDR3: CAISIRGTGGSGANVLTF
DNA: TGTGCCATCAGTATCCGCGGGACAGGGGGGTCTGGGGCCAACGTCCTGACTTTC

J: TRBJ2-1
V: TRBV18
size: once
D: -
CDR3: CASSLSLTNEQFF
DNA: TGTGCCAGCTCTCTGTCACTAACCAATGAGCAGTTCTTC

J: TRBJ2-1
V: TRBV3-1/TRBV3-2
size: -
D: TRBD2
CDR3: CASSSGLALYNEQFF
DNA: TGTGCCAGCAGCTCGGGACTAGCCCTATACAATGAGCAGTTCTTC

J: TRBJ1-1
V: TRBV5-1
size: few
D: -
CDR3: CASSLVEGGNTEAFF
DNA: TGCGCCAGCAGCTTGGTAGAGGGAGGGAACACTGAAGCTTTCTTT

J: TRBJ2-7
V: TRBV27
size: -
D: TRBD2
CDR3: CASRTRGVMKYEQYF
DNA: TGTGCCAGCAGAACCCGGGGGGTAATGAAGTACGAGCAGTACTTC

J: TRBJ1-2
V: TRBV5-1
size: -
D: -
CDR3: CASSLDIGGYTF
DNA: TGCGCCAGCAGCTTGGACATTGGTGGCTACACCTTC

J: TRBJ1-2
V: TRBV28
size: -
D: -
CDR3: CATQGPTLNYGYTF
DNA: TGTGCTACGCAGGGGCCCACCCTTAACTATGGCTACACCTTC

J: TRBJ2-3
V: TRBV5-5
size: -
D: -
CDR3: CASSPGLAFTDTQYF
DNA: TGTGCCAGCAGCCCGGGACTCGCCTTCACAGATACGCAGTATTTT

J: TRBJ2-7
V: TRBV7-6
size: -
D: -
CDR3: CASSLGVGDTYEQYF
DNA: TGTGCCAGCAGCTTAGGGGTAGGGGATACCTACGAGCAGTACTTC

J: TRBJ2-5
V: TRBV13
size: -
D: -
CDR3: CASSLGLSEQETQYF
DNA: TGTGCCAGCAGCTTGGGGCTATCTGAACAAGAGACCCAGTACTTC

J: TRBJ2-7
V: TRBV9
size: -
D: TRBD2
CDR3: CASSVGGSGGYEQYF
DNA: TGTGCCAGCAGCGTAGGGGGGAGCGGGGGTTACGAGCAGTACTTC

J: TRBJ2-7
V: TRBV20-1
size: -
D: -
CDR3: CSAGTVDEQYF
DNA: TGCAGTGCTGGAACGGTGGACGAGCAGTACTTC

J: TRBJ2-6
V: TRBV28
size: once
D: -
CDR3: CASSLSFPAGSGANVLTF
DNA: TGTGCCAGCAGTTTATCATTCCCCGCGGGGTCTGGGGCCAACGTCCTGACTTTC

J: TRBJ1-5
V: TRBV6-5
size: -
D: -
CDR3: CASRGRDNQPQHF
DNA: TGTGCCAGCAGGGGACGGGATAATCAGCCCCAGCATTTT

J: TRBJ1-6
V: TRBV19
size: few
D: -
CDR3: CASSIPGNSPLHF
DNA: TGTGCCAGTAGTATCCCCGGTAATTCACCCCTCCACTTT

J: TRBJ2-3
V: TRBV9
size: few
D: -
CDR3: CASSVSSGSTVGTDTQYF
DNA: TGTGCCAGCAGCGTATCATCAGGCTCGACAGTTGGCACAGATACGCAGTATTTT

J: TRBJ1-4
V: TRBV2
size: -
D: TRBD1
CDR3: CASTYQGVTNEKLFF
DNA: TGTGCCAGCACCTACCAGGGGGTAACTAATGAAAAACTGTTTTTT

J: TRBJ2-2
V: TRBV7-6
size: medium-sized
D: -
CDR3: CASSLTTTGELFF
DNA: TGTGCCAGCAGCTTAACCACCACCGGGGAGCTGTTTTTT

J: TRBJ2-7
V: TRBV24-1
size: few
D: -
CDR3: CATSDRGREQYF
DNA: TGTGCCACCAGTGATCGGGGACGCGAGCAGTACTTC

J: TRBJ2-1
V: TRBV5-4
size: -
D: TRBD2
CDR3: CASSWTSGGSSYNEQFF
DNA: TGTGCCAGCAGCTGGACTAGCGGGGGGAGCTCCTACAATGAGCAGTTCTTC

J: TRBJ1-2
V: TRBV10-3
size: few
D: -
CDR3: CAVDGGPGYTF
DNA: TGTGCCGTCGATGGGGGACCTGGCTACACCTTC

J: TRBJ1-2
V: TRBV4-1
size: once
D: -
CDR3: CASSQVSGNYGYTF
DNA: TGCGCCAGCAGCCAAGTCTCAGGAAACTATGGCTACACCTTC

J: TRBJ1-6
V: TRBV2
size: -
D: -
CDR3: CASSERVGSSYNSPLHF
DNA: TGTGCCAGCAGTGAACGGGTGGGGAGCTCCTATAATTCACCCCTCCACTTT

J: TRBJ2-2
V: TRBV24-1
size: few
D: -
CDR3: CATSDPIPRTARNTGELFF
DNA: TGTGCCACCAGTGATCCTATTCCCCGGACAGCCCGGAACACCGGGGAGCTGTTTTTT

J: TRBJ2-1
V: TRBV27
size: once
D: TRBD2
CDR3: CASSIQRGGPLSYNEQFF
DNA: TGTGCCAGCAGTATTCAGCGGGGGGGCCCCCTCTCCTACAATGAGCAGTTCTTC

J: TRBJ1-1
V: TRBV5-1
size: -
D: -
CDR3: CASSHLDSPEAFF
DNA: TGCGCCAGCAGCCACTTGGACAGTCCTGAAGCTTTCTTT

J: TRBJ2-3
V: TRBV6-1
size: few
D: TRBD2
CDR3: CASSEEAGGPDTQYF
DNA: TGTGCCAGCAGTGAGGAAGCGGGGGGGCCTGATACGCAGTATTTT

J: TRBJ1-5
V: TRBV2
size: -
D: TRBD1
CDR3: CASTPVTGGNQPQHF
DNA: TGTGCCAGTACACCCGTTACAGGGGGGAATCAGCCCCAGCATTTT

J: TRBJ2-3
V: TRBV19
size: -
D: -
CDR3: CASSIGGLFTDTQYF
DNA: TGTGCCAGTAGTATCGGGGGCCTGTTCACAGATACGCAGTATTTT

J: TRBJ1-3
V: TRBV7-8
size: -
D: TRBD1
CDR3: CASSLRGPRQGSGNTIYF
DNA: TGTGCCAGCAGCTTAAGGGGGCCCCGGCAGGGCTCAGGAAACACCATATATTTT

J: TRBJ1-3
V: TRBV5-6
size: -
D: -
CDR3: CASSLGYSSGNTIYF
DNA: TGTGCCAGCAGCTTGGGGTACAGCTCTGGAAACACCATATATTTT

J: TRBJ2-1
V: TRBV6-5
size: -
D: -
CDR3: CASSYGRSAEQFF
DNA: TGTGCCAGCAGTTACGGGCGGTCGGCTGAGCAGTTCTTC

J: TRBJ2-7
V: TRBV5-1
size: -
D: -
CDR3: CASSVAPPTLEQYF
DNA: TGCGCCAGCAGCGTTGCTCCGCCGACCCTCGAGCAGTACTTC